The 20 T cell receptor beta chains below come from one sample, sequenced in a study of blood T cell repertoires in COVID-19. Sequenced by immunoSEQ multiplex PCR; TCRdb stores in-frame clones only, minus some. The sample carries around 470,000 clones, about 91% recorded once. Sequenced material: peripheral blood. The receptors originated from a man aged 18 to 29 with COVID-19, enrolled during active disease.

This chain joins TRBV7-9 and TRBJ1-2, with D maybe TRBD1 (5 bases). Germline V lookup: CDR1 SEHNR, CDR2 FQNEAQ (reference sequence). V was shortened by 0 bases and J by 0 bases, with 14 bases between the two germline ends. CDR3 length equals 17 residues. CDR3 region: CASSLASQGDSNYGYTF. The CDR3 coding sequence is TGTGCCAGCAGCTTAGCTTCCCAGGGCGATTCTAACTATGGCTACACCTTC.

As regards this clone: A junction boundary mismatches the germline segment, possibly from a read error. The chain uses TRBV20-1 and TRBJ2-7; 10 bases map to TRBD2. The CDR3 is made up of 9 amino acids. Germline V gene sequence: CDR1 DFQATT, CDR2 SNEGSKA (reference sequence). The DNA of the CDR3 is TGCAGTGCAAGCGGGAGGGAGTTCTTC. Its translation is CSASGREFF.

This sequence joins TRBV5-1 and TRBJ2-1; tentative D call: TRBD2 (6 bases). The V end was cut by 1 base, the J end by 13 bases, with 15 bases between. Germline CDR1 and CDR2: SGHRS and YFSETQ. This CDR3 spans 13 amino acids. The CDR3 DNA reads TGCGCCAGCAGCTTGTCGGGAGAAGGACGACAGTTCTTC. Amino acid sequence: CASSLSGEGRQFF.

CDR3 loop: CASSLRTDMNTEAFF. For the CDR3, the DNA is TGTGCCAGCAGCTTACGGACAGACATGAACACTGAAGCTTTCTTT. The chain is built from TRBV7-8 and TRBJ1-1; TRBD1 is a possible D gene (6 bases). There are 15 residues in the CDR3. V gave up 2 bases and J gave up 0 bases, with 10 bases separating them. Looked up from germline, CDR1 is SGHVS and CDR2 is FQNEAQ.

V is TRBV6-5 and J is TRBJ2-7, with no clear D. V shed 5 bases and J shed 7 bases, with 9 bases lying between them. Germline CDR1 and CDR2: MNHEY and SVGAGI. The CDR3 has 11 residues. The CDR3 bases are TGTGCCAGCAGTCTAGGTGAGGAGCAGTACTTC. This sequence encodes CASSLGEEQYF.

The V call is TRBV24-1, the J call TRBJ2-1, with D possibly matching TRBD2 (5 bases). The CDR3 spans 14 residues. The V gene's germline CDR1 is KGHDR and CDR2 SFDVKD. Trimming left V 10 bases short and J 0 bases short, with 12 bases between. The CDR3 DNA reads as TGTGCCACGAACGGGGTCCCCTCCTACAATGAGCAGTTCTTC. Translated, it gives CATNGVPSYNEQFF.

CDR3 residues: CASSPTGHYEQYF. The DNA for the CDR3 is TGTGCCAGCAGTCCTACAGGGCACTACGAGCAGTACTTC. The chain uses TRBV6-5 and TRBJ2-7; D is perhaps TRBD1 (6 bases). The CDR3 consists of 13 residues. The germline CDR1 and CDR2 sequences are MNHEY and SVGAGI. Trimming removed 5 bases from V and 3 bases from J, with 11 bases in between.

The chain links TRBV7-6 to TRBJ2-2; 8 positions match TRBD2. Germline-derived CDR1 and CDR2 are SGHVS and FNYEAQ. The CDR3 covers 14 residues. With V trimmed by 2 bases and J by 6 bases, 2 bases remained unmatched. CDR3 amino acids: CASSLTGLAGELFF. The CDR3 DNA reads TGTGCCAGCAGCTTAACGGGACTAGCCGGGGAGCTGTTTTTT.

The J gene is TRBJ2-3, the V gene TRBV20-1, with D possibly matching TRBD2 (6 bases). Germline assignment: CDR1 DFQATT and CDR2 SNEGSKA (reference sequence). Trimming cost V 3 bases and J 1 base, with 11 bases left between them. This CDR3 has 14 residues. CDR3 in amino acids: CSASWVAGTDTQYF. CDR3 coding DNA: TGCAGTGCTAGTTGGGTAGCGGGCACAGATACGCAGTATTTT.

This chain joins TRBV5-6 and TRBJ2-1; 10 nucleotides match TRBD1. CDR3 length equals 16 residues. V trimming: 3 bases; J trimming: 7 bases; junction bases outside the gene matches: 10. Germline values: CDR1 SGHDT, CDR2 YYEEEE. The CDR3 spells CASSSWGTGAWNEQFF. In nucleotides, the CDR3 is TGTGCCAGCAGCTCCTGGGGGACAGGGGCTTGGAATGAGCAGTTCTTC.

V gene TRBV6-6 combines with J gene TRBJ2-6, with 9 bases aligning to TRBD1. This CDR3 has 16 amino acids. The V and J ends lost 7 bases and 4 bases, in that order; junction bases with no gene match: 8. Germline V gene data show CDR1 as MNHNY and CDR2 as SVGAGI (reference sequence). The CDR3 region is CASTLTGGTGANVLTF. The CDR3 bases are TGTGCCAGCACCCTCACAGGGGGCACGGGGGCCAACGTCCTGACTTTC.

This clone was recorded once. The V and J genes are TRBV30 and TRBJ1-1, with TRBD1 matching 7 bases. This CDR3 has 14 amino acids. Germline V gives CDR1 GTSNPN, CDR2 SVGIG (reference sequence). V dropped 6 bases and J dropped 0; count of bases not matched to a gene: 7. The CDR3 sequence is CACSTGTLNTEAFF. DNA for the CDR3: TGTGCCTGTTCGACAGGGACCCTGAACACTGAAGCTTTCTTT.

The gene calls are TRBV5-1 and TRBJ2-1; TRBD2 matches 8 bases. Germline V CDR1 and CDR2: SGHRS, YFSETQ. The CDR3 contains 14 residues. The V and J ends lost 3 bases and 8 bases, in that order; junction bases with no gene match: 7. This CDR3 is CASSWQRESYEQFF. DNA of the CDR3: TGCGCCAGCAGCTGGCAGCGGGAGAGCTATGAGCAGTTCTTC.

The chain employs TRBV13 and TRBJ2-1; D may be TRBD2 (5 bases). Trimming took off 5 bases at V and 0 bases at J, with 8 bases between the two ends. The CDR3 contains 14 residues. CDR1 PRHDT and CDR2 FYEKMQ come from the germline V gene (reference sequence). In DNA, the CDR3 is TGTGCCAGCAGCCCTCGGGACTCCTACAATGAGCAGTTCTTC. Translated: CASSPRDSYNEQFF.

This clone has a single count. The CDR3, as DNA: TGTGCCAGCAGGGATGGACAGGGAAAAGTTCCAGATACGCAGTATTTT. This sequence encodes CASRDGQGKVPDTQYF. The chain has TRBV6-6 and TRBJ2-3, with TRBD1 identical over 8 bases. There are 16 residues in the CDR3. Germline CDR1 and CDR2: MNHNY and SVGAGI (reference sequence). The J segment lost 4 bases and the V segment lost 6 bases, leaving 12 bases of the junction unmatched.

The CDR3, as DNA: TGTGCCAGCAGCCGGACAGGGAATCAGCCCCAGCATTTT. This sequence encodes CASSRTGNQPQHF. The V gene is TRBV12-3 or TRBV12-4, the J gene TRBJ1-5; 8 bases fit TRBD1. V lost 6 bases, J lost 4 bases, and 2 bases stayed unmatched. The CDR3 runs to 13 residues.

A single count supports this clone. The chain links TRBV6-6 to TRBJ1-2, with TRBD1 as a possible D gene (5 bases). The CDR3 loop spans 13 amino acids. Germline V gene lookup returns CDR1 MNHNY and CDR2 SVGAGI (reference sequence). The V end lost 5 bases, the J end lost 0 bases, and 7 bases lay between the germline ends. CDR3 sequence (DNA): TGTGCCAGCAGTCCCAGGGCTAACTATGGCTACACCTTC. This encodes CASSPRANYGYTF.

This chain uses TRBV5-1 with TRBJ1-5; 7 nucleotides agree with TRBD1. The CDR3 covers 17 residues. After removal of 0 bases from V and 4 bases from J, the junction contained 10 bases not matched to a gene. The germline CDR1 and CDR2 sequences are SGHRS and YFSETQ. The CDR3, as DNA: TGCGCCAGCAGCTTGGCCAAGGGAACAGGGGAGAATCAGCCCCAGCATTTT. It translates to CASSLAKGTGENQPQHF. The full variable domain, with the rest looked up from reference TRBV5-1 and TRBJ1-5, is KAGVTQTPRYLIKTRGQQVTLSCSPISGHRSVSWYQQTPGQGLQFLFEYFSETQRNKGNFPGRFSGRQFSNSRSEMNVSTLELGDSALYLCASSLAKGTGENQPQHFGDGTRLSIL.

CDR3 nucleotide sequence: TGTGCCAGCAGCTTTCGCGGCACAGATACGCAGTATTTT. Its protein is CASSFRGTDTQYF. The chain is built from TRBV11-3 and TRBJ2-3; D is undetermined. V was cut by 3 bases and J by 1 base, with 5 bases left in between. Germline CDR1 SGHNT, CDR2 YENEEA. The CDR3 is made up of 13 amino acids.

The chain employs TRBV21-1 and TRBJ2-3; the table calls TRBD2, which could not be checked here. TRBV21-1 is shown as a pseudogene. The length of the CDR3 is 14 residues. CDR3 sequence reads: CASIAAGGSDTQYF. CDR3 coding DNA: TGTGCCAGCATCGCAGCGGGGGGGTCAGATACGCAGTATTTT.